The T cell receptor beta chain described here comes from a study of persistence of HIV-infected CD4 T cells. Study-level background: A median of 8 years of suppressive ART preceded sampling.

Germline values: CDR1 SGHRS, CDR2 YFSETQ. The CDR3 has 14 residues. V lost 5 bases to trimming and J lost 6 bases; unmatched junction nucleotides: 7. This clone was seen a few times. What it binds is not known. The immunoSEQ assay was version 4, run in survey mode. Some clones are missing from TCRdb's copy, which holds only in-frame ones; the method was immunoSEQ multiplex PCR. The sample holds roughly 41,000 clones, 80% to 90% seen once. Cells were stimulated nonspecifically with anti-CD3/anti-CD28 magnetic beads. Sorting selected CD4+ T cells upregulating both CD40 ligand and CD69. CD8-depleted PBMCs were stimulated roughly 18 hours with anti-CD28/CD49d costimulation, CD40-blocking antibody and enfuvirtide.

The source of this sequence is an adult man with HIV who was CMV-seropositive. The sample in question was CD4+ T cells sorted from PBMCs after roughly 20-hour stimulation, obtained from a patient who received antiretroviral therapy. V and J are TRBV5-1 and TRBJ2-2; 7 bases align to TRBD1. CDR3 nucleotides: TGCGCCAGCAGGGGGACAGCGTGGGCCGGGGAGCTGTTTTTT. Protein sequence: CASRGTAWAGELFF.